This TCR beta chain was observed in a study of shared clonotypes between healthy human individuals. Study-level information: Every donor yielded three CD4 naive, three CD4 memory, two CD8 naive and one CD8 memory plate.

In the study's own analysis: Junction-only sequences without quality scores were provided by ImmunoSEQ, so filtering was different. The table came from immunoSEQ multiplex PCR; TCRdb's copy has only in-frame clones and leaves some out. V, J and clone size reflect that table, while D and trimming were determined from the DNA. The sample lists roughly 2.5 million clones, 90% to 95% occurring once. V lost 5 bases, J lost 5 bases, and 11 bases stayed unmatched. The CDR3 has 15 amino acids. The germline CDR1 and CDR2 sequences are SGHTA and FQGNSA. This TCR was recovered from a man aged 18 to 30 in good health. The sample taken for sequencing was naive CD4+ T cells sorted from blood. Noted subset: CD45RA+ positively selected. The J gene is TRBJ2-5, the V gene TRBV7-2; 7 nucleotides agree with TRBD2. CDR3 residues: CASSITERGGETQYF. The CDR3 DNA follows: TGTGCCAGCAGCATAACCGAGCGGGGCGGGGAGACCCAGTACTTC.